This T cell receptor beta chain appears in the sequencing data of a study of radiation and T cells in renal cell carcinoma. Sequenced by immunoSEQ multiplex PCR; TCRdb stores in-frame clones only, minus some. The sample records more than 20,000 clones, around 85% being singletons. With 0 bases clipped from V and 2 bases from J, the junction kept 7 bases outside the gene matches. CDR1 is SGHNT and CDR2 is YYREEE in the germline V gene (reference sequence). There are 18 residues in the CDR3. Time point defined: blood 2 weeks post-SBRT. The treatment was: 15 Gy SBRT to primary tumor, nephrectomy 4 weeks later.

This rearrangement joins TRBV5-4 to TRBJ1-6; TRBD1 matches 8 bases. The sequencing used blood, collected from a patient whose treatment included radiotherapy and nephrectomy. This receptor was identified in a man aged 55 to 70 with renal cell carcinoma. The CDR3 here is CASSLGTGRGTYNSPLHF. Written as DNA, the CDR3 is TGTGCCAGCAGCTTGGGGACAGGGCGGGGAACCTATAATTCACCCCTCCACTTT.